The 12 T cell receptor beta chains presented below share a single source sample, sequenced in a study of identical twins. MiXCR was run by TCRdb on the 5' RACE reads, yielding one entry per CDR3 protein. This sample has hundreds of thousands of distinct CDR3 sequences, with 21% found just once. The data were also submitted as part of a second study, on T cells expressing NK-cell markers.

Sequences were obtained from PBMCs. The receptors were sampled from a woman between 18 and 30 years old in good health.

This clonotype was observed at least ten times. The chain carries TRBV20-1 and TRBJ2-5; D not resolved. CDR1 and CDR2 from the germline V gene are DFQATT and SNEGSKA (reference sequence). Trimming removed 6 bases at V and 6 bases at J, with 11 bases between. The length of the CDR3 is 11 residues. The CDR3 region is CSANSGKTQYF. The DNA for the CDR3 is TGCAGTGCCAATTCTGGGAAGACCCAGTACTTC.

This clonotype was found a few times. CDR3 protein: CASSFARGRGFTDTQYF. CDR3 in DNA: TGTGCCAGCAGTTTCGCCCGCGGGAGGGGGTTTACAGATACGCAGTATTTT. This chain links TRBV12-3 or TRBV12-4 with TRBJ2-3; the match to TRBD2 covers 9 bases. V was clipped by 3 bases and J by 3 bases; unmatched bases: 10. The CDR3 is 17 amino acids.

CDR3 amino acids: CATNRKGWGGSDEQFF. For the CDR3, the DNA is TGTGCCACCAACCGAAAGGGTTGGGGGGGTTCGGATGAGCAGTTCTTC. The chain links TRBV2 to TRBJ2-1, with TRBD2 matching over 7 bases. V lost 10 bases and J lost 8; bases outside the gene matches: 20. The germline V gene has CDR1 SNHLY and CDR2 FYNNEI. The CDR3 is 16 amino acids.

V is TRBV12-3 or TRBV12-4 and J is TRBJ2-7; a weak D match, TRBD2 (5 bases). The CDR3 loop spans 13 amino acids. The ends were cut back, 7 bases at V and 5 bases at J, with 15 bases in the middle. The CDR3 DNA reads TGTGCCAGCACTTCGGGAATGGTCGACGAGCAGTACTTC. This codes for CASTSGMVDEQYF.

This clonotype was detected only a few times. This sequence joins TRBV20-1 and TRBJ2-7; the D gene is possibly TRBD1 (6 bases). With 5 bases removed from V and 0 bases from J, the gap between germline ends came to 14 bases. CDR1 and CDR2 (germline): DFQATT, SNEGSKA (reference sequence). The CDR3 contains 14 residues. The CDR3 region has the DNA TGCAGTGCTTCCGTAGGGGGTGACTCCTACGAGCAGTACTTC. It translates to CSASVGGDSYEQYF.

In this sample, this clonotype turned up a few times. The chain recombines TRBV7-2 with TRBJ2-1; 14 bases align to TRBD2. The CDR3 loop spans 18 amino acids. Germline CDR1 reads SGHTA; CDR2 reads FQGNSA. V shed 5 bases, J shed 6 bases, and the junction held 12 bases outside the gene matches. The chain's CDR3 is CASSMRPTSGRAGNEQFF. The CDR3 nucleotides read TGTGCCAGCAGCATGCGCCCGACTAGCGGGAGGGCGGGCAATGAGCAGTTCTTC.

This clonotype was recorded a few times. The V and J genes are TRBV20-1 and TRBJ1-5; tentatively, D is TRBD1 (5 bases). Trimming removed 3 bases at V and 0 bases at J, with 15 bases between. CDR1 and CDR2 (germline): DFQATT, SNEGSKA (reference sequence). CDR3 length: 16 amino acids. The CDR3 here is CSARRGGGDSNQPQHF. CDR3 sequence (DNA): TGCAGTGCTAGGCGCGGGGGAGGGGATAGCAATCAGCCCCAGCATTTT.

The V and J genes are TRBV12-3 or TRBV12-4 and TRBJ2-5; 14 nucleotides match TRBD2. The CDR3 totals 18 residues. V was pared by 2 bases and J by 4 bases, with 9 bases of the junction left unmatched. The CDR3 DNA is TGTGCCAGCAGTTTACCGCAGGGACTAGCGGGAGTATCAGAGACCCAGTACTTC. Translated: CASSLPQGLAGVSETQYF.

CDR3 bases: TGTGCCAGCAGTGAACAGGGAGAGGGCACGCAGTATTTT. Its translation is CASSEQGEGTQYF. The chain carries TRBV2 and TRBJ2-3; D possibly uses TRBD1 or TRBD2 (5 bases each). Germline V lookup: CDR1 SNHLY, CDR2 FYNNEI. This CDR3 comprises 13 residues. V lost 2 bases to trimming and J lost 9 bases, with 12 bases between them. Full variable domain (missing parts from reference TRBV2 and TRBJ2-3): EPEVTQTPSHQVTQMGQEVILRCVPISNHLYFYWYRQILGQKVEFLVSFYNNEISEKSEIFDDQFSVERPDGSNFTLKIRSTKLEDSAMYFCASSEQGEGTQYFGPGTRLTVL.

There are a few counts of this clonotype. This chain joins TRBV25-1 and TRBJ2-4; D gene uncertain. V was clipped by 6 bases and J by 8 bases, with 14 bases between them. CDR3 length: 13 residues. The V gene's germline CDR1 is MGHDK and CDR2 SYGVNS. CDR3 loop: CASRLGSVDIQYF. As DNA, the CDR3 is TGTGCCAGCAGACTGGGATCGGTGGACATTCAGTACTTC.

The gene calls are TRBV15 and TRBJ2-7; TRBD1 is a possible D gene (5 bases). In germline, CDR1 is LNHNV, CDR2 YYDKDF (reference sequence). V was pared by 3 bases and J by 2 bases, with 14 bases between. This CDR3 has 15 amino acids. DNA of the CDR3: TGTGCCACCAGCAGCCAGAAGGGGATGCCCTACGAGCAGTACTTC. Amino acids: CATSSQKGMPYEQYF.

This clonotype was seen more than once but under ten times. The chain has TRBV20-1 and TRBJ1-2, with D tentatively TRBD1 (6 bases). Trimming stripped 6 bases from V and 3 bases from J, with 11 bases between. CDR1 is DFQATT and CDR2 is SNEGSKA in the germline V gene (reference sequence). The CDR3 consists of 12 residues. CDR3 in DNA: TGCAGTGCCAGGACAGACCACTATGGCTACACCTTC. Translating gives CSARTDHYGYTF.